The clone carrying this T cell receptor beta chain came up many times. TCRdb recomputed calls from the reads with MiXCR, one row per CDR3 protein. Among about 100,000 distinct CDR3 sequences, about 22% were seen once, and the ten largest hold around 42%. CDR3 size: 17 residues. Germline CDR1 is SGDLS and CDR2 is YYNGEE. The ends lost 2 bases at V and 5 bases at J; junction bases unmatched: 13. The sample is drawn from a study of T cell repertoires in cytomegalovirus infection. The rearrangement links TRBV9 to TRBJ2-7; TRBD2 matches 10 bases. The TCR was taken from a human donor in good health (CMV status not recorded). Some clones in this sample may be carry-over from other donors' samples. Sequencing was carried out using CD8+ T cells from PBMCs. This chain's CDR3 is CASSVTSGEDLRDEQYF. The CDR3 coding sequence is TGTGCCAGCAGCGTCACTAGCGGGGAAGATCTCCGAGACGAGCAGTACTTC.